Reported below is one TCR beta chain. This CDR3 has 14 residues. Germline loops: CDR1 SGDLS, CDR2 YYNGEE. The ends were cut back, 0 bases at V and 9 bases at J, with 10 bases in the middle. Reverse transcription of roughly 0.45 to 1 ug RNA used random hexamers. With immunoSEQ multiplex PCR, TCR beta CDR3 was amplified across 54 Vbeta and 13 Jbeta. TCRdb passed the immunoSEQ multiplex PCR reads through MiXCR, listing each CDR3 protein once. The sample lists hundreds of thousands of distinct CDR3 sequences, about 94% occurring once. The sample is drawn from a study of CD8 T cells in Susac syndrome. The wider study: The Susac syndrome patients that were sequenced included five or six with active disease and roughly 8 in remission.

The authors carried out high-throughput sequencing of TCR beta. They applied it to CD8+ and CD4+ T cells obtained from blood. Negative isolation yielded CD8+ and CD4+ T cells; FACS enriched TEMRA cells. The receptor was isolated from a human donor with Susac syndrome. This chain connects TRBV9 to TRBJ1-6; tentative D call: TRBD1 (5 bases). Sequencing input: CD4+ T cells from PBMCs. The CDR3 DNA follows: TGTGCCAGCAGCGTAGGGACAAGGGGTTCACCCCTCCACTTT. Translating gives CASSVGTRGSPLHF.